Included here is one TCR beta chain sequence, with context. What it binds is unknown. The sample comes from a study of CD8+ T cells in alopecia areata. Study outcomes and limitations: Affected scalp, especially in alopecia totalis/universalis, had a higher clonality than normal scalp did.

The CDR3 length is 13 residues. Germline values: CDR1 SGHRS, CDR2 YFSETQ. V was shortened by 5 bases and J by 1 base, with 9 bases between the two germline ends. After isolation, RNA underwent reverse transcription to generate cDNA as the sequencing template. Data came from immunoSEQ multiplex PCR; TCRdb stores just in-frame clones and leaves some out. The data contain around 50,000 clones, around 96% of them singletons. The specimen was CD8+ T cells sorted from blood, collected at week 0. This TCR derives from a human donor with alopecia areata. This chain uses TRBV5-1 with TRBJ1-1; D call uncertain. Here the CDR3 DNA reads TGCGCCAGCAGTCTAACTAGGAACACTGAAGCTTTCTTT. Its protein product is CASSLTRNTEAFF.